This T cell receptor (beta chain) came from a study of blood T cell repertoires in COVID-19. The wider study: Sample material is recorded as cDNA or gDNA derived from T cells, B-cell-depleted T cells, or PBMCs.

This CDR3 region has 13 residues. CDR1 and CDR2 from the germline V gene are WNHNN and SYGVQD (reference sequence). Trimming at V came to 6 bases and at J to 4 bases, leaving 6 bases not matched to a gene. In the study's own analysis: Amplification of reference gene primers provided the estimated nucleated cell counts. The data were produced by immunoSEQ multiplex PCR, yet TCRdb's version contains in-frame clones alone and is incomplete. V and J calls and clone size are copied from that table; D and trimming were computed from the DNA. The profile shows about 170,000 clones, approximately 77% of them singletons.

Sequencing was performed on peripheral blood. The clonotype originates from a woman of 80 years or more with active or convalescent COVID-19. The chain carries TRBV10-1 and TRBJ2-7, with TRBD1 matching 7 bases. The chain's CDR3 is CASSSPGGYEQYF. CDR3 nucleotides: TGCGCCAGCAGCAGCCCAGGGGGTTACGAGCAGTACTTC.